This T cell receptor beta chain comes out of a study of neurological immune-mediated disorders. This CDR3 region has 15 residues. Trimming left V 3 bases short and J 6 bases short, with 18 bases between. CDR1 is DFQATT, CDR2 SNEGSKA, per germline (reference sequence). A single run covered 15-18 subjects with over 170 million TCR-beta sequences. TCRdb itself ran the 5' RACE reads through MiXCR, one entry per CDR3 protein. The sample gives some 28,000 distinct CDR3 sequences, 5% to 8% of which show up once; around 8.3% is in the top ten. This clonotype counts as medium-sized. The rearrangement links TRBV20-1 to TRBJ2-4, with D perhaps matching TRBD2 (6 bases). The sequencing input was PBMCs. This TCR was sampled from a woman in her fifties or sixties in good health. This chain's CDR3 is CSASRQVAGSNIQYF. DNA for the CDR3: TGCAGTGCTAGTCGTCAAGTGGCGGGATCAAACATTCAGTACTTC.